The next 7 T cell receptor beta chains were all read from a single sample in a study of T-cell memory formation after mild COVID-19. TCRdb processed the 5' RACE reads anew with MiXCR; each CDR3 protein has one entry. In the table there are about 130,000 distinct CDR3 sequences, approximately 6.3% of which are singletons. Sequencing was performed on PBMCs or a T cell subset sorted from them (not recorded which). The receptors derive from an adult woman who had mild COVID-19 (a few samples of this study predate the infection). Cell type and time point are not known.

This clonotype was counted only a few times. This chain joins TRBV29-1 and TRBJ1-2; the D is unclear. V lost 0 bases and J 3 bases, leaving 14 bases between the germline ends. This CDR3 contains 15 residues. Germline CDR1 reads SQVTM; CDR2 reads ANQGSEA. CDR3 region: CSVEDHIPEDYGYTF. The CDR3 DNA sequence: TGCAGCGTTGAAGATCACATCCCTGAGGACTATGGCTACACCTTC.

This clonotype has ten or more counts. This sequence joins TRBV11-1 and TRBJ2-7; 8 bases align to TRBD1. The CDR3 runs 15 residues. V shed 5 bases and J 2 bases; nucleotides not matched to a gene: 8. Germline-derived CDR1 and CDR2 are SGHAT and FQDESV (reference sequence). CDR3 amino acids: CASSRGAQGAYEQYF. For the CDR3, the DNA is TGTGCCAGCAGCCGCGGGGCACAGGGGGCCTACGAGCAGTACTTC.

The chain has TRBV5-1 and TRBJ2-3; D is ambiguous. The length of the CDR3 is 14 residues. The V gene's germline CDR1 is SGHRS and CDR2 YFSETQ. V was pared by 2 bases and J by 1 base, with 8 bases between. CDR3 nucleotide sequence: TGCGCCAGCAGCTTTCAGGCAGGCACAGATACGCAGTATTTT. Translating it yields CASSFQAGTDTQYF.

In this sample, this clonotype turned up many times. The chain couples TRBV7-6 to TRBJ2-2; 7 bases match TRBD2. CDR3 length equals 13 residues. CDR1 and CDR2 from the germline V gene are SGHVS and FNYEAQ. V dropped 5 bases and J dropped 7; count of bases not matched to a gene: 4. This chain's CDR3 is CASSRGEGGELFF. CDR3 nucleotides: TGTGCCAGCAGCCGAGGGGAGGGCGGGGAGCTGTTTTTT.

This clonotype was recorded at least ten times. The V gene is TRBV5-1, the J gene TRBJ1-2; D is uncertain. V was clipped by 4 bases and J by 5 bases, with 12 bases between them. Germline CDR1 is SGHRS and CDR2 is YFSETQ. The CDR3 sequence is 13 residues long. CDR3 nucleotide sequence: TGCGCCAGCAGCGCCAACGGAATATATGGCTACACCTTC. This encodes CASSANGIYGYTF.

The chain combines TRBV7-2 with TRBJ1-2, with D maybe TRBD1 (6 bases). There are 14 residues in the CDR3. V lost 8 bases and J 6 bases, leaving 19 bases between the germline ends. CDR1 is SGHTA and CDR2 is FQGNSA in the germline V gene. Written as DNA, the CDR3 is TGTGCCAGCGGCCGTCAGGGGTTTGCGGATGGCTACACCTTC. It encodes CASGRQGFADGYTF.

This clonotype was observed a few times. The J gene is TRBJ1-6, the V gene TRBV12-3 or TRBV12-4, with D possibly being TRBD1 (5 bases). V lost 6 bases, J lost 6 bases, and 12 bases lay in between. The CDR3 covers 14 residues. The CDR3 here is CASSEGSTNSPLHF. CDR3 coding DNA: TGTGCCAGCAGCGAGGGGTCGACTAATTCACCCCTCCACTTT.